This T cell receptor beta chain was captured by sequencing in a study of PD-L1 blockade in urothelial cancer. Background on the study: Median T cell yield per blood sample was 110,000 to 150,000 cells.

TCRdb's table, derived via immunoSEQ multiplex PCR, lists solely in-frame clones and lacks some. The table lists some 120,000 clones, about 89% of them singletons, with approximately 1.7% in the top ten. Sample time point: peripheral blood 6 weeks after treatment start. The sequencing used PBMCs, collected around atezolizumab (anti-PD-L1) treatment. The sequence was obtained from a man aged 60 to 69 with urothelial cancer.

The CDR3 bases are TGCGCCAGCAGCCAAGCCCCGGCAGGGGATACCTACGAGCAGTACTTC. Translating it yields CASSQAPAGDTYEQYF. This chain links TRBV4-1 with TRBJ2-7; D may be TRBD1 (6 bases). CDR1 is MGHRA and CDR2 is YSYEKL in the germline V gene. The CDR3 loop spans 16 amino acids. The V end was cut by 1 base, the J end by 2 bases, with 15 bases between.